Here is one T cell receptor (beta chain) with its context. This sample is part of a study of cytomegalovirus exposure and HLA in healthy donors. A multiplex PCR was run with 60 Vbeta primers and 13 Jbeta primers. The table came from immunoSEQ multiplex PCR; TCRdb's copy has only in-frame clones and leaves some out. The sample has roughly 100,000 clones; around 75% are singletons. Germline V CDR1 and CDR2: SEHNR, FQNEAQ (reference sequence). With V trimmed by 5 bases and J by 7 bases, 6 bases remained unmatched. The CDR3 spans 13 residues. This chain uses TRBV7-9 with TRBJ1-2; 8 bases map to TRBD1. The sequence came from a man aged 40-49 years in good health and CMV-seronegative. The sequenced sample consisted of PBMCs. The CDR3 loop is CASSTGQGGGYTF. The CDR3 DNA follows: TGTGCCAGCAGCACAGGACAGGGAGGTGGCTACACCTTC.